This T cell receptor beta chain appears in the sequencing data of a study of Ad26.COV2.S vaccination and SARS-CoV-2 variants. Background on the study: Donor was assigned to the Ad26.COV2.S arm of trial COV1001.

There are a few counts of this clone. The antigen remains undetermined. Generated by immunoSEQ multiplex PCR, the TCRdb table keeps only in-frame clones and is missing some. The data hold fewer than 500,000 clones, with about 93% observed a single time. The V end lost 9 bases, the J end lost 3 bases, and 21 bases lay between the germline ends. Germline V gives CDR1 LNHDA, CDR2 SQIVND (reference sequence). The CDR3 runs to 15 residues. Treatment indicated: approximately 18 received Ad26.COV2.S at low or high dose, single or two shots; about five received placebo; per-sample allocation not given. Samples were taken on day 63 after the first vaccine or placebo injection. Study-level results: Placebo recipients trailed vaccine recipients in spike-specific TCR breadth.

The specimen was peripheral blood, collected in a trial of Ad26.COV2.S vaccine versus placebo. This TCR was sampled from a person between 18 and 59 years old who received the Ad26.COV2.S COVID-19 vaccine or a placebo. V is TRBV19 and J is TRBJ2-7, with D possibly being TRBD1 (6 bases). The CDR3 nucleotides read TGTGCCAGACCCTGGCCTGGGGGCTCCATCTACGAGCAGTACTTC. Residues: CARPWPGGSIYEQYF.